One T cell receptor (beta chain) is described in this entry. Antigen unknown. A read error may produce the germline difference seen at one junction end. The sample originates from a study of tumor and adjacent non-tumor tissue in lung cancer. Study outcomes and limitations: In normal lung, the top 100 clones were significantly more dominant than in tumor. Compared with tumor, normal lung showed significantly lower TCR diversity.

RNA was extracted from bulk tissue without any cell sorting. Distant lung tissue was collected more than 3 cm away from the tumor edge. A modified ARM-PCR protocol with three rounds of nested PCR amplified TCRbeta. TCRdb passed the multiplex PCR reads through MiXCR, listing each CDR3 protein once. The sample has about 110,000 distinct CDR3 sequences, 60% to 65% seen once. Germline CDR1 and CDR2: SGHDN and FVKESK. The CDR3 extends over 16 amino acids. The specimen was distant non-tumor lung tissue. This clonotype was sampled from a man in his 60s with non-small cell lung cancer. The rearrangement joins TRBV14 to TRBJ1-1; no definite D call. The CDR3 nucleotides are TGTGCCAGCGAATCAACAGCCGACGGGTGGAGTACTGAAACTTTCTTT. Protein: CASESTADGWSTETFF.